These 9 T cell receptor beta chains share one sample of origin, sequenced in a study of cytomegalovirus exposure and HLA in healthy donors. The PCR made use of 60 Vbeta and 13 Jbeta primers. Using immunoSEQ multiplex PCR, the repertoire was profiled, and TCRdb retains in-frame clones only, with some absent. The data contain over 150,000 clones, over 70% of them singletons. The specimen sequenced was PBMCs. These TCRs come from a woman aged 45-59 years in good health and CMV-seropositive.

The chain links TRBV7-9 to TRBJ2-3; D remains unclear. The germline gives CDR1 SEHNR, CDR2 FQNEAQ (reference sequence). The V gene lost 5 bases and the J gene lost 3 bases, with 9 bases spanning the gap. The CDR3 loop spans 13 amino acids. The CDR3 DNA sequence: TGTGCCAGCAGCCATCGACAAACAGATACGCAGTATTTT. Residues: CASSHRQTDTQYF.

The chain carries TRBV11-2 and TRBJ2-3; 8 bases line up with TRBD1. J lost 3 bases, V lost 4 bases, and 6 bases had no gene match. The CDR3 loop spans 15 amino acids. Germline V gives CDR1 SGHAT, CDR2 FQNNGV. The CDR3 DNA follows: TGTGCCAGCAGCTCCTGGACAGGGAGGACAGATACGCAGTATTTT. Its translation: CASSSWTGRTDTQYF. Full variable domain (rest looked up from reference TRBV11-2 and TRBJ2-3): EAGVAQSPRYKIIEKRQSVAFWCNPISGHATLYWYQQILGQGPKLLIQFQNNGVVDDSQLPKDRFSAERLKGVDSTLKIQPAKLEDSAVYLCASSSWTGRTDTQYFGPGTRLTVL.

This clone appeared a single time. The V gene is TRBV5-1, the J gene TRBJ2-1; 9 bases are shared with TRBD2. This CDR3 has 18 residues. With 3 bases clipped from V and 2 bases from J, the junction kept 12 bases outside the gene matches. Germline values: CDR1 SGHRS, CDR2 YFSETQ. The CDR3 reads CASSSDAGGREPYNEQFF. The CDR3 DNA follows: TGCGCCAGCAGCTCGGACGCGGGGGGGCGGGAGCCCTACAATGAGCAGTTCTTC.

This clone came up a few times. The gene calls are TRBV5-1 and TRBJ1-1, with D possibly being TRBD1 (5 bases). This CDR3 spans 15 amino acids. Between the trimmed V and J ends, which lost 4 bases and 5 bases, there was a span of 18 bases. Germline loops: CDR1 SGHRS, CDR2 YFSETQ. The CDR3 spells CASSRGGEGGTEAFF. Here the CDR3 DNA reads TGCGCCAGCAGCCGGGGGGGGGAAGGAGGGACTGAAGCTTTCTTT.

The chain combines TRBV5-4 with TRBJ2-3; TRBD2 aligns across 10 bases. V lost 1 base to trimming and J lost 1 base; unmatched junction nucleotides: 3. CDR3 length equals 16 residues. Germline-derived CDR1 and CDR2 are SGHNT and YYREEE (reference sequence). In nucleotides, the CDR3 is TGTGCCAGCAGCTTGTCGCTAGCGGGAGGCACAGATACGCAGTATTTT. Its protein is CASSLSLAGGTDTQYF. The full variable domain, rest sourced from reference TRBV5-4 and TRBJ2-3, is ETGVTQSPTHLIKTRGQQVTLRCSSQSGHNTVSWYQQALGQGPQFIFQYYREEENGRGNFPPRFSGLQFPNYSSELNVNALELDDSALYLCASSLSLAGGTDTQYFGPGTRLTVL.

This chain joins TRBV4-2 and TRBJ2-1; 10 positions match TRBD2. This CDR3 region has 16 residues. V shed 7 bases and J 7 bases; nucleotides not matched to a gene: 13. The germline CDR1 and CDR2 sequences are LGHNA and YNFKEQ. The CDR3 loop reads CASNPHLAGDSNEQFF. In nucleotides, the CDR3 is TGTGCCAGCAACCCGCATCTAGCGGGAGATTCTAATGAGCAGTTCTTC.

This clone was seen a single time. CDR3 region: CASSLVGQGGTQYF. DNA for the CDR3: TGTGCCAGCAGCTTAGTTGGACAGGGCGGTACGCAGTATTTT. The chain links TRBV7-2 to TRBJ2-3, with 8 positions matching TRBD1. This CDR3 is built from 14 residues. Germline-derived CDR1 and CDR2 are SGHTA and FQGNSA. With 1 base clipped from V and 8 bases from J, the junction kept 5 bases outside the gene matches.

The J gene is TRBJ1-3, the V gene TRBV9, with TRBD1 identical over 7 bases. Germline V gene sequence: CDR1 SGDLS, CDR2 YYNGEE. The CDR3 sequence is 17 residues long. With 2 bases clipped from V and 2 bases from J, the junction kept 10 bases outside the gene matches. CDR3 protein: CASSVLDRPVPGNTIYF. CDR3 coding DNA: TGTGCCAGCAGCGTCCTGGACAGGCCCGTCCCTGGAAACACCATATATTTT.

V gene TRBV28 combines with J gene TRBJ1-5; D remains ambiguous. This CDR3 spans 13 amino acids. Trimming removed 6 bases from V and 5 bases from J, with 11 bases in between. Germline values: CDR1 MDHEN, CDR2 SYDVKM. For the CDR3, the DNA is TGTGCCAGCAGCCTATTCTCGGATCAGCCCCAGCATTTT. Protein: CASSLFSDQPQHF.